A single TCR beta chain is shown here with its context. CDR3 and TCR beta VDJ profiling relied on genomic DNA as the template. TCRdb fed the reads into MiXCR, producing one record per CDR3 protein. The sample has roughly 160,000 distinct CDR3 sequences; around 50% are singletons. These data originate in a study of CD8+CD57+ T cells in acquired aplastic anemia. Study summary: On average, sorted CD4+ and CD8+ cells gave about 3.1 ug of DNA.

Patients chosen for sequencing had CD8+CD57+ cells that had expanded, as shown by flow cytometry. Each patient had severe acquired aplastic anemia. CDR1 is KGHDR and CDR2 is SFDVKD in the germline V gene. Trimming stripped 5 bases from V and 0 bases from J, with 8 bases between. The CDR3 is made up of 14 amino acids. The specimen was sorted CD4+, CD8+, or CD8+CD57+ T cells (not recorded which) from PBMCs. The rearrangement uses TRBV24-1 and TRBJ2-3; no reliable D call. The receptor's source is a human donor with aplastic anemia. CDR3 amino acids: CATSVGSSTDTQYF. The CDR3 DNA is TGTGCCACCAGTGTGGGCTCTAGCACAGATACGCAGTATTTT.